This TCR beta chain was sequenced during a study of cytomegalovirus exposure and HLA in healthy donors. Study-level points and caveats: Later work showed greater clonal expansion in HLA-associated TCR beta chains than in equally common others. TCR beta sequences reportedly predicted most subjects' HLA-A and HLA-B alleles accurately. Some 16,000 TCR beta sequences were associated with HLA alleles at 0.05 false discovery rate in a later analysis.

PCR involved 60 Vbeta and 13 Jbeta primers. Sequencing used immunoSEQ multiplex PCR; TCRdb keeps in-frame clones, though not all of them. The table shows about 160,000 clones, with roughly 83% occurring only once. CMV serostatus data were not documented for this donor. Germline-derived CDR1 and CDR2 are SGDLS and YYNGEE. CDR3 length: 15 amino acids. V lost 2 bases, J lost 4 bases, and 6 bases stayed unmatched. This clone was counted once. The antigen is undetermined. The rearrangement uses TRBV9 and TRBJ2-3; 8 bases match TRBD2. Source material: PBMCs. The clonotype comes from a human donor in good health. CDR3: CASSVGGRKADTQYF. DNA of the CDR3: TGTGCCAGCAGCGTCGGCGGGAGGAAGGCAGATACGCAGTATTTT. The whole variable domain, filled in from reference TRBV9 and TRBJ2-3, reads DSGVTQTPKHLITATGQRVTLRCSPRSGDLSVYWYQQSLDQGLQFLIQYYNGEERAKGNILERFSAQQFPDLHSELNLSSLELGDSALYFCASSVGGRKADTQYFGPGTRLTVL.